The 23 T cell receptor beta chains given below trace back to one sample, sequenced in a study of T cell repertoires and leukemia-associated antigens. TCRdb re-derived calls from the 5' RACE reads in MiXCR, one entry per CDR3 protein. The data contain roughly 10,000 distinct CDR3 sequences, less than 45% of them seen just once; the ten biggest clones take up about 30%. These TCRs are of unknown antigen specificity. Sequenced: CD3+ T cells sorted from blood and cultured. These receptors were collected from a female donor in good health.

In regard to this clonotype: A much more abundant neighbour one base away suggests this may be a read error. The chain couples TRBV7-9 to TRBJ1-2, with 7 bases fitting TRBD1. CDR3 length: 14 residues. Germline assignment: CDR1 SEHNR and CDR2 FQNEAQ (reference sequence). In DNA, the CDR3 is TGTGCCAACAGCTTAGAGACAGGGACCTATGGCTACACCTTC. It yields the protein CANSLETGTYGYTF.

By proportion, this clonotype is medium-sized (0.01 to 0.1%). The rearrangement joins TRBV7-2 to TRBJ1-6; D gene ambiguous. The CDR3 is 13 amino acids. V was pared by 7 bases and J by 3 bases, with 7 bases between. Per germline, CDR1 SGHTA and CDR2 FQGNSA. CDR3 sequence reads: CASTENYNSPLHF. CDR3 sequence (DNA): TGTGCCAGCACGGAAAACTATAATTCACCCCTCCACTTT.

V usage is TRBV9 and J usage is TRBJ2-1, with D possibly matching TRBD2 (6 bases). Trimming took 6 bases from V and 2 from J, leaving 15 bases between them. The CDR3 sequence is 15 residues long. Looked up from germline, CDR1 is SGDLS and CDR2 is YYNGEE. The CDR3 sequence: CASIARDWTYNEQFF. The CDR3 nucleotides read TGTGCCAGCATCGCTCGGGACTGGACCTACAATGAGCAGTTCTTC.

Comment on this clonotype: At one of its ends the junction is not consistent with the germline gene, which may arise from a read error. The CDR3 nucleotides are TGTGCCACCATTGATCTCGGGACTAGTGCTTACAATGAGCAGTTCTTC. It is translated as CATIDLGTSAYNEQFF. The V and J genes are TRBV24-1 and TRBJ2-1; 8 nucleotides line up with TRBD2. There are 16 residues in the CDR3. The germline V gene has CDR1 KGHDR and CDR2 SFDVKD.

Only a few counts were recorded for this clonotype. The chain has TRBV20-1 and TRBJ1-6, with TRBD1 matching over 7 bases. Germline V gene data show CDR1 as DFQATT and CDR2 as SNEGSKA (reference sequence). The CDR3 runs to 17 residues. V lost 6 bases and J lost 5; bases outside the gene matches: 16. This CDR3 is CSASWVDRAAHNSPLHF. CDR3 nucleotide sequence: TGCAGTGCCTCTTGGGTCGACAGGGCCGCGCATAATTCACCCCTCCACTTT.

This clonotype rates as medium-sized. This sequence joins TRBV10-3 and TRBJ2-2; D perhaps matches TRBD1 (5 bases). This CDR3 has 16 residues. V gave up 5 bases and J gave up 3 bases, with 16 bases separating them. Germline assignment: CDR1 ENHRY and CDR2 SYGVKD. The CDR3 DNA is TGTGCCATCAGTTCAGGGATAGGGCGCCACACCGGGGAGCTGTTTTTT. Amino acids: CAISSGIGRHTGELFF.

About this clonotype: Compared with germline, one end of the junction differs, possibly owing to a read error. V gene TRBV7-9 combines with J gene TRBJ2-1; D remains unclear. CDR1 and CDR2 from the germline V gene are SEHNR and FQNEAQ (reference sequence). The CDR3 covers 13 residues. Written as DNA, the CDR3 is TGTGCCGGCAGCTTAGGATCCCGGGATGAGCAGTTCTTC. It codes for CAGSLGSRDEQFF.

In its sample, this clonotype was seen once. A read error may produce the germline difference seen at one junction end. V is TRBV27 and J is TRBJ1-2, with TRBD1 as a possible D gene (6 bases). This CDR3 is built from 14 residues. Germline-derived CDR1 and CDR2 are MNHEY and SMNVEV (reference sequence). CDR3 sequence: CASSGGGANYGYAF. The CDR3 DNA sequence: TGTGCCAGCAGTGGAGGGGGGGCAAACTATGGCTACGCCTTC.

The chain employs TRBV5-1 and TRBJ2-1; 9 bases agree with TRBD2. This CDR3 comprises 17 residues. The junction had 13 bases not matched to a gene; V was cut back by 0 bases and J by 9 bases. Germline V gene lookup returns CDR1 SGHRS and CDR2 YFSETQ. The DNA for the CDR3 is TGCGCCAGCAGCTTGGGTCAGTGGCTAGCGGGGAGTATTGAGCAGTTCTTC. Translating it yields CASSLGQWLAGSIEQFF.

This clonotype was counted only a few times. Compared with germline, one end of the junction differs, possibly owing to a read error. This chain uses TRBV12-3 or TRBV12-4 with TRBJ2-1, with D possibly TRBD2 on 5 matching bases. The CDR3 covers 14 residues. DNA of the CDR3: TGTGCCAGCGCGGACTCCCCTTCCTTCAATGAGCAGTTCTTC. Its protein product is CASADSPSFNEQFF.

The chain has TRBV12-3 or TRBV12-4 and TRBJ1-2; D is unresolved. V was trimmed by 3 bases and J by 4 bases, leaving 9 bases between them. CDR3 length: 13 residues. CDR3 amino acids: CASSFRRIYGYTF. DNA of the CDR3: TGTGCCAGCAGTTTCCGCAGGATCTATGGCTACACCTTC.

This clonotype appeared a few times. The rearrangement links TRBV12-3 or TRBV12-4 to TRBJ2-7; 10 bases agree with TRBD2. V lost 0 bases and J lost 5; bases outside the gene matches: 4. The length of the CDR3 is 15 residues. CDR3: CASSLAGLASDEQYF. DNA for the CDR3: TGTGCCAGCAGTTTAGCGGGACTAGCGTCCGACGAGCAGTACTTC.

This clonotype was observed once. The J gene is TRBJ2-7, the V gene TRBV12-3 or TRBV12-4; D is possibly TRBD1 (5 bases). The V end lost 4 bases, the J end lost 5 bases, and 15 bases lay between the germline ends. There are 14 residues in the CDR3. The DNA for the CDR3 is TGTGCCAGCAGTTGGGGCCAGGGCTTCCACGAGCAGTACTTC. Protein: CASSWGQGFHEQYF.

This clonotype came up many times. The genes are TRBV9 and TRBJ2-1, with D perhaps matching TRBD1 or TRBD2 (6 bases each). The V gene lost 0 bases and the J gene lost 8 bases, with 12 bases spanning the gap. The CDR3 length is 14 residues. Germline values: CDR1 SGDLS, CDR2 YYNGEE. The CDR3 DNA reads as TGTGCCAGCAGCGTAGGGTCGAGGGGGGATGAGCAGTTCTTC. Protein sequence: CASSVGSRGDEQFF.

This clonotype was counted at least ten times. The gene calls are TRBV11-3 and TRBJ1-1, with a tentative D call TRBD1 (6 bases). The V end lost 5 bases, the J end lost 10 bases, and 14 bases lay between the germline ends. Germline lookup yields CDR1 SGHNT and CDR2 YENEEA. The CDR3 runs to 12 residues. CDR3 in amino acids: CASSQNRVGAFF. CDR3 nucleotides: TGTGCCAGCAGCCAGAACAGGGTTGGAGCTTTCTTT.

By share of the sample, this clonotype is medium-sized. The chain combines TRBV3-1 with TRBJ2-1; D is unclear. Germline V gene data show CDR1 as LGHDT and CDR2 as YNNKEL (reference sequence). The CDR3 is 15 amino acids. Trimming stripped 4 bases from V and 2 bases from J, with 12 bases between. CDR3 coding DNA: TGTGCCAGCAGCCCACAAGGACGAGCCTACAATGAGCAGTTCTTC. Translated: CASSPQGRAYNEQFF.

J is TRBJ1-5 and V is TRBV29-1; maybe TRBD1 (5 bases). Germline V gives CDR1 SQVTM, CDR2 ANQGSEA. CDR3 length: 14 residues. The germline V and J ends were trimmed by 4 bases and 5 bases, with 15 bases remaining between them. CDR3 protein: CSVAEGGVDQPQHF. In nucleotides, the CDR3 is TGCAGCGTTGCAGAGGGAGGGGTCGATCAGCCCCAGCATTTT.

This clonotype is termed medium-sized. V is TRBV7-2 and J is TRBJ2-4; D gene uncertain. Germline V gene sequence: CDR1 SGHTA, CDR2 FQGNSA. This CDR3 region has 16 residues. V gave up 5 bases and J gave up 1 base, with 15 bases separating them. The CDR3 DNA follows: TGTGCCAGCAGCCCACCCTCCAGCTGGGCCAAAAACATTCAGTACTTC. This codes for CASSPPSSWAKNIQYF.

This clonotype is medium-sized in the sample. The chain employs TRBV24-1 and TRBJ2-1; D remains unclear. Trimming stripped 1 base from V and 2 bases from J, with 8 bases between. The CDR3 length is 15 residues. CDR1 and CDR2 (germline): KGHDR, SFDVKD. The CDR3: CATSDFETPYNEQFF. As DNA, the CDR3 is TGTGCCACCAGTGATTTTGAGACTCCCTACAATGAGCAGTTCTTC.

Sample share makes this clonotype medium-sized. J is TRBJ1-4 and V is TRBV4-1; 8 bases fit TRBD1. Germline V gene data show CDR1 as MGHRA and CDR2 as YSYEKL. V lost 5 bases to trimming and J lost 7 bases; unmatched junction nucleotides: 12. CDR3 length: 16 residues. CDR3 loop: CASSSGQGLPFEKLFF. The CDR3 DNA is TGCGCCAGCAGCTCAGGACAGGGCCTACCTTTTGAAAAACTGTTTTTT.

The chain joins TRBV5-1 to TRBJ2-7; D possibly corresponds to TRBD2 (6 bases). CDR3 length equals 13 residues. Looked up from germline, CDR1 is SGHRS and CDR2 is YFSETQ. Trimming removed 3 bases from V and 0 bases from J, with 7 bases in between. The DNA of the CDR3 is TGCGCCAGCAGCTGGGGACTCTCCTACGAGCAGTACTTC. This translates into CASSWGLSYEQYF.

This clonotype occurred many times. Because the CDR3's place on the DNA is in doubt, the DNA is left out and the CDR3 is given as listed by TCRdb. The gene calls are TRBV7-3 and TRBJ2-2; the table's D call, TRBD2, has no DNA check behind it. Germline V gene lookup returns CDR1 SGHTA and CDR2 FQGTGA. Including both end residues, the CDR3 is 21 amino acids long. The CDR3 is CASSSSGTSGSNREHRGAVFF.

This clonotype was seen only a few times. The chain couples TRBV20-1 to TRBJ2-5, with D hard to call. The V and J ends lost 0 bases and 6 bases respectively, with 23 bases between them. Germline assignment: CDR1 DFQATT and CDR2 SNEGSKA (reference sequence). The CDR3 runs to 17 residues. In DNA form, the CDR3 reads TGCAGTGCTAGAGATCAGGTTCTGGGGATGGGATCAAAGACCCAGTACTTC. Amino acid sequence: CSARDQVLGMGSKTQYF.